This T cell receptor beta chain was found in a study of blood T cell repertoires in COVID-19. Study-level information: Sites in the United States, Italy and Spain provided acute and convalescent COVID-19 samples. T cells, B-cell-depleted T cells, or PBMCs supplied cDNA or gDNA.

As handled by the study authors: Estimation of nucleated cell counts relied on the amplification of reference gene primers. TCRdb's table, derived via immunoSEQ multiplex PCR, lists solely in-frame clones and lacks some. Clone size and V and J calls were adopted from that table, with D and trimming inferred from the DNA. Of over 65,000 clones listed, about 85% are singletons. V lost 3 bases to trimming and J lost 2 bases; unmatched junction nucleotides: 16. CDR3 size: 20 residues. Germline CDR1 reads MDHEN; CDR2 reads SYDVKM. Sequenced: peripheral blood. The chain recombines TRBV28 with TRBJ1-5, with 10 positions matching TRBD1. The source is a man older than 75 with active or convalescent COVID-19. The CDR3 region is CASSFLGQGIPSGGNQPQHF. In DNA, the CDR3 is TGTGCCAGCAGTTTTCTGGGACAGGGGATCCCTAGTGGAGGCAATCAGCCCCAGCATTTT.